These T cell receptor beta chains were read from a single sample in a study of response to subunit inactivated influenza vaccine. Via MiXCR, TCRdb re-called the RT-PCR reads, giving one row per CDR3 protein. This sample carries about 830,000 distinct CDR3 sequences, 18% of them seen once, and the ten largest clones take 11%. The material was PBMCs from blood, obtained roughly 5 days after vaccination. The receptors originated from a man aged 45-65 years who received an inactivated influenza vaccine. The CDR3 runs from the conserved cysteine through the conserved F or W. D genes are given only for firm matches. The size of a clone is reported for some rows only, either as once, few or many, or as a class for expanded clones.

TRBD1,TRBJ2-5,TRBV7-2,14,-,CASSLRWDRETQYF,TGTGCCAGCAGCTTACGTTGGGACAGGGAGACCCAGTACTTC
TRBD2,TRBJ2-5,TRBV20-1,14,few,CSAAVAGGQETQYF,TGCAGTGCTGCCGTAGCGGGAGGGCAAGAGACCCAGTACTTC
-,TRBJ1-1,TRBV5-1,13,-,CASKSQGTTEAFF,TGCGCCAGCAAATCACAGGGTACGACTGAAGCTTTCTTT
-,TRBJ2-1,TRBV7-2,15,few,CASSRDLSSYNEQFF,TGTGCCAGCAGCCGGGACCTTAGCTCCTACAATGAGCAGTTCTTC
TRBD2,TRBJ2-1,TRBV20-1,16,-,CSARDGASGGGNEQFF,TGCAGTGCTAGAGATGGGGCTAGCGGGGGGGGCAATGAGCAGTTCTTC
-,TRBJ2-1,TRBV12-3/TRBV12-4,12,few,CASTPRGSEQFF,TGTGCCAGCACCCCCAGAGGCTCTGAGCAGTTCTTC
-,TRBJ1-3,TRBV12-3/TRBV12-4,13,many,CASSLTSGNTIYF,TGTGCCAGCAGTTTAACCTCTGGAAACACCATATATTTT
-,TRBJ2-1,TRBV4-2,15,-,CASSQIGGLYNEQFF,TGTGCCAGCAGCCAAATCGGGGGGCTCTACAATGAGCAGTTCTTC
TRBD2,TRBJ2-3,TRBV11-2,19,few,CASSNPGTSGRTDTDTQYF,TGTGCCAGCAGCAATCCCGGGACTAGCGGGAGGACCGACACAGATACGCAGTATTTT
-,TRBJ2-7,TRBV10-3,11,many,CAISQGNKQYF,TGTGCCATCAGTCAGGGGAACAAGCAGTACTTC
-,TRBJ1-2,TRBV28,13,few,CASTADTDYGYTF,TGTGCCAGCACCGCGGACACGGACTATGGCTACACCTTC
-,TRBJ2-6,TRBV28,14,many,CASSPYSGANVLTF,TGTGCCAGCAGTCCATACTCTGGGGCCAACGTCCTGACTTTC
TRBD2,TRBJ2-7,TRBV27,15,-,CASSSLAGGVDEQYF,TGTGCCAGCAGTAGTCTAGCGGGAGGGGTCGACGAGCAGTACTTC
-,TRBJ2-3,TRBV7-9,15,-,CASSLRQTSTDTQYF,TGTGCCAGCAGCCTTCGCCAGACTAGCACAGATACGCAGTATTTT
TRBD2,TRBJ2-3,TRBV5-1,15,-,CASSTLAGSTDTQYF,TGCGCCAGCAGCACTTTAGCGGGTAGCACAGATACGCAGTATTTT
-,TRBJ2-5,TRBV10-3,15,many,CAISEGKVDGETQYF,TGTGCCATCAGTGAGGGGAAGGTAGATGGAGAGACCCAGTACTTC
TRBD2,TRBJ2-2,TRBV7-6,19,-,CASNDILGLAGASTGELFF,TGTGCCAGCAACGACATCCTGGGGCTAGCGGGGGCTAGCACCGGGGAGCTGTTTTTT
TRBD2,TRBJ2-1,TRBV4-1,16,many,CASSQGSSGGDLLQFF,TGCGCCAGCAGCCAAGGCTCTAGCGGGGGTGACCTCCTTCAGTTCTTC
-,TRBJ2-5,TRBV11-2,14,-,CASSFLQGKETQYF,TGTGCCAGCAGCTTTCTCCAGGGGAAGGAGACCCAGTACTTC
TRBD2,TRBJ2-3,TRBV12-3/TRBV12-4,17,few,CASSFPGLARLIDTQYF,TGTGCCAGCAGTTTCCCGGGACTAGCGCGGTTGATAGATACGCAGTATTTT
TRBD2,TRBJ2-5,TRBV7-9,13,few,CASGASGGETQYF,TGTGCCAGCGGGGCTAGCGGGGGAGAGACCCAGTACTTC
-,TRBJ1-1,TRBV29-1,13,many,CSVVGGMNTEAFF,TGCAGCGTTGTGGGAGGGATGAACACTGAAGCTTTCTTT
-,TRBJ2-1,TRBV12-3/TRBV12-4,14,-,CASRISGSYNEQFF,TGTGCCAGCAGGATCAGCGGTTCCTACAATGAGCAGTTCTTC
-,TRBJ1-2,TRBV7-9,16,-,CASSLVGRGSAYGYTF,TGTGCCAGCAGCTTAGTAGGTCGGGGGAGCGCCTATGGCTACACCTTC
-,TRBJ2-5,TRBV18,13,-,CASSPIPLETQYF,TGTGCCAGCTCACCTATTCCGTTAGAGACCCAGTACTTC
-,TRBJ2-1,TRBV9,15,few,CASSVDPGMSGEQFF,TGTGCCAGCAGCGTAGACCCAGGGATGAGCGGTGAGCAGTTCTTC
-,TRBJ1-2,TRBV30,14,-,CAWSDLGLDYGYTF,TGTGCCTGGAGTGACCTAGGGTTGGACTATGGCTACACCTTC
-,TRBJ2-1,TRBV20-1,13,few,CSAIAIGSNEQFF,TGCAGTGCTATAGCTATCGGTTCCAATGAGCAGTTCTTC
TRBD1,TRBJ2-2,TRBV6-1,15,few,CASRRTGVLTGELFF,TGTGCCAGCAGGAGGACAGGGGTCCTCACCGGGGAGCTGTTTTTT
-,TRBJ2-2,TRBV2,14,few,CASSVTGMSGELFF,TGTGCCAGCAGTGTTACAGGGATGTCCGGGGAGCTGTTTTTT
-,TRBJ2-1,TRBV25-1,15,few,CASSPTAGTYNEQFF,TGTGCCAGCAGTCCGACAGCAGGCACCTACAATGAGCAGTTCTTC
-,TRBJ1-5,TRBV5-5,15,-,CASSLLDTLNQPQHF,TGTGCCAGCAGCTTGTTGGACACTCTTAATCAGCCCCAGCATTTT
TRBD2,TRBJ2-5,TRBV4-3,17,many,CASSQDLPRGSQETQYF,TGCGCCAGCAGCCAAGATCTTCCGCGGGGGTCCCAAGAGACCCAGTACTTC
TRBD1,TRBJ2-1,TRBV12-3/TRBV12-4,15,many,CASSPRQGGNNEQFF,TGTGCCAGCAGTCCTCGACAGGGGGGGAACAATGAGCAGTTCTTC
-,TRBJ2-3,TRBV20-1,14,few,CSAPKGGWADTQYF,TGCAGTGCCCCGAAGGGGGGCTGGGCAGATACGCAGTATTTT
TRBD2,TRBJ2-1,TRBV7-9,17,once,CASSLSGLAGGYNEQFF,TGTGCCAGCAGCTTAAGCGGGCTTGCGGGAGGCTACAATGAGCAGTTCTTC
-,TRBJ2-7,TRBV28,15,few,CASSRLVAASYEQYF,TGTGCCAGCAGCCGTCTCGTAGCGGCCTCCTACGAGCAGTACTTC
TRBD1,TRBJ2-5,TRBV29-1,13,many,CSVEGDRAETQYF,TGCAGCGTTGAGGGGGACAGGGCAGAGACCCAGTACTTC
-,TRBJ1-3,TRBV12-3/TRBV12-4,17,many,CASRPYVGRISGNTIYF,TGTGCCAGCAGGCCCTATGTCGGACGCATCTCTGGAAACACCATATATTTT
-,TRBJ2-4,TRBV5-1,13,few,CASSVLRDGIQYF,TGCGCCAGCAGCGTCCTCAGGGACGGGATTCAGTACTTC
-,TRBJ1-5,TRBV4-2,15,-,CASSRFFGSNQPQHF,TGTGCCAGCAGCCGATTCTTTGGTAGCAATCAGCCCCAGCATTTT
-,TRBJ2-5,TRBV20-1,13,few,CSARGWVGETQYF,TGCAGTGCTAGAGGATGGGTAGGGGAGACCCAGTACTTC
-,TRBJ2-3,TRBV29-1,12,many,CSVEMFSDTQYF,TGCAGCGTTGAAATGTTTTCAGATACGCAGTATTTT
-,TRBJ2-1,TRBV5-5,15,-,CASSLAIAAANEQFF,TGTGCCAGCAGCTTGGCCATAGCGGCGGCCAATGAGCAGTTCTTC
TRBD1,TRBJ1-5,TRBV2,17,many,CASSVPGQGADNQPQHF,TGTGCCAGCAGTGTCCCAGGACAGGGGGCGGACAATCAGCCCCAGCATTTT
TRBD1,TRBJ2-5,TRBV7-2,14,-,CASSLPDRIETQYF,TGTGCCAGCAGCTTACCGGACAGGATCGAGACCCAGTACTTC
TRBD1,TRBJ2-5,TRBV5-1,15,once,CASSTGQGIQETQYF,TGCGCCAGCAGCACCGGACAGGGAATCCAAGAGACCCAGTACTTC
-,TRBJ2-2,TRBV7-9,14,-,CASSLPRNTGELFF,TGTGCCAGCAGCTTACCAAGGAACACCGGGGAGCTGTTTTTT
-,TRBJ2-3,TRBV4-2,18,few,CASSQESRATPNTDTQYF,TGTGCCAGCAGCCAAGAATCGAGGGCGACTCCCAACACAGATACGCAGTATTTT
-,TRBJ1-2,TRBV6-6,12,many,CASSYLNYGYTF,TGTGCCAGCAGTTATCTGAACTATGGCTACACCTTC